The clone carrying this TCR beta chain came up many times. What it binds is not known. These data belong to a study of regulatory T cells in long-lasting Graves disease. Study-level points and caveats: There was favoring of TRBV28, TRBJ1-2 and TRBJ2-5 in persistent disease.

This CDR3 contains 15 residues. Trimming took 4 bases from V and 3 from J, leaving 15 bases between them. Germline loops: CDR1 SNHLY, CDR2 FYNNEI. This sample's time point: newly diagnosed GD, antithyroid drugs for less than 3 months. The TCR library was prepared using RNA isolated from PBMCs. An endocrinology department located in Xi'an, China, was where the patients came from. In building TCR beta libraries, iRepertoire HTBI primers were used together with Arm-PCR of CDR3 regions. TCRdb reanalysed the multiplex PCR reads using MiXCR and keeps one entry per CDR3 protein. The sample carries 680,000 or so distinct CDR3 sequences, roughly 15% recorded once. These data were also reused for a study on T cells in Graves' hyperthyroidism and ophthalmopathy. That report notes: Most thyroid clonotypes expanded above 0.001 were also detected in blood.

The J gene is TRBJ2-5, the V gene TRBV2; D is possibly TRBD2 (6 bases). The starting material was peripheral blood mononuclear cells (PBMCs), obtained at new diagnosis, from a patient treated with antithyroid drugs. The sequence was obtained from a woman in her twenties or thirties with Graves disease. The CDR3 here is CASSVYGSREETQYF. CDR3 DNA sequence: TGTGCCAGCAGTGTCTACGGGAGTCGGGAAGAGACCCAGTACTTC.